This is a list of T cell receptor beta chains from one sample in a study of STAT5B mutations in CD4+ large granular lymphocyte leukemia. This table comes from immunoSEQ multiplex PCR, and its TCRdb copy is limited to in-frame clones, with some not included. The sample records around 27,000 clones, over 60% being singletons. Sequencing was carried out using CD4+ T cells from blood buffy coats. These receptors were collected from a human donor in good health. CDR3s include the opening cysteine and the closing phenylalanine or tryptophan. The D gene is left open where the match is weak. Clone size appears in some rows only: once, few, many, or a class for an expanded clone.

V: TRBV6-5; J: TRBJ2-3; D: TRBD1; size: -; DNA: TGTGCCAGCAGACTGACAGGGTTCACAGATACGCAGTATTTT; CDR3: CASRLTGFTDTQYF
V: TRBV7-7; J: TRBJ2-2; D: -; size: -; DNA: TGTGCTAGCAGCCTTCGGGAGAAGTCCGGGGAGCTGTTTTTT; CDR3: CASSLREKSGELFF
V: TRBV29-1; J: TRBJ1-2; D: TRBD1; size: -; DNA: TGCAGCGCCCTAGGACAGGTTAACTATGGCTACACCTTC; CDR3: CSALGQVNYGYTF
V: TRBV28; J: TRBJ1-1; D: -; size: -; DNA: TGTGCCAGCAGTTTACTTAAGGCAGGGTTTGGGTTGGCTTTCTTT; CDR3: CASSLLKAGFGLAFF
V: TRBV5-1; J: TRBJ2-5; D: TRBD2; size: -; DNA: TGCGCCAGCAGCTTACTAGCGGGAGTGGATGAGACCCAGTACTTC; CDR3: CASSLLAGVDETQYF
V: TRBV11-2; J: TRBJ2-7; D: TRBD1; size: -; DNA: TGTGCCAGCAGCTTTTCGGGCGACAGGGGGCAAGGATGGGAGCAGTACTTC; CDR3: CASSFSGDRGQGWEQYF
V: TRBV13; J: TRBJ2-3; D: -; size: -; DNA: TGTGCCAGCAGCTTATCCCCCCGCGCAAGCACAGATACGCAGTATTTT; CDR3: CASSLSPRASTDTQYF
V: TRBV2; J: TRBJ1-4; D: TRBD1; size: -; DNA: TGTGCCAGCAGTGAAAGGACAGGAAGGGAAAAACTGTTTTTT; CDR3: CASSERTGREKLFF
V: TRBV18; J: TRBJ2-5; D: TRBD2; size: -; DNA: TGTGCCAGCTCACCGTTAGCGGGAGAGGGGACCCAGTACTTC; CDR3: CASSPLAGEGTQYF
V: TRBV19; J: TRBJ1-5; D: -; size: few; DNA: TGTGCCAGTAGTTGGTGGGGCAATCAGCCCCAGCATTTT; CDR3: CASSWWGNQPQHF
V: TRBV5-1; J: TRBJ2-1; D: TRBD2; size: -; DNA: TGCGCCAGCAGCTTGGAGCTAGCGGGGTTCAATGAGCAGTTCTTC; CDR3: CASSLELAGFNEQFF
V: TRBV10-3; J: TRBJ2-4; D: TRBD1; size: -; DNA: TGTGCCATCAGTGACCTCGGACAGGGGGCTGGCAAAAACATTCAGTACTTC; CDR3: CAISDLGQGAGKNIQYF
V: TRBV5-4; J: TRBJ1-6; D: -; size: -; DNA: TGTGCCAGCAGCTTGGATCTGAATTCACCCCTCCACTTT; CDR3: CASSLDLNSPLHF
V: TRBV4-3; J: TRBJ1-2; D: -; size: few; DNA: TGCGCCAGCAGCCAAGGAGAGGACAGCAACTATGGCTACACCTTC; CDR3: CASSQGEDSNYGYTF
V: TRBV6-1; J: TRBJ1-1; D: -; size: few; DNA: TGTGCCAGTTCTGGTCGTGGGAACACTGAAGCTTTCTTT; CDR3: CASSGRGNTEAFF
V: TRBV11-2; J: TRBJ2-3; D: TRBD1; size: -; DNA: TGTGCCAGCAGCTTAGACCCGGGACAGGGTCCAGATACGCAGTATTTT; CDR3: CASSLDPGQGPDTQYF
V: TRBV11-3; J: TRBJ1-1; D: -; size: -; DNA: TGTGCCAGCAGCTTAAGGGGCGGCTACACTGAAGCTTTCTTT; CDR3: CASSLRGGYTEAFF
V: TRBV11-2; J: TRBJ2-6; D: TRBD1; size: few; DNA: TGTGCCAGCAGCTTTCAGACAGGGGGCGCTGGGGCCAACGTCCTGACTTTC; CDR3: CASSFQTGGAGANVLTF
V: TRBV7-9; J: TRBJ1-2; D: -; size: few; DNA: TGTGCCAGCAGCTTAGAAAGTGGACAGACCTATGGCTACACCTTC; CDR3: CASSLESGQTYGYTF
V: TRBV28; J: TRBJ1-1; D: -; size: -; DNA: TGTGCCAGCAGTTTAACTGGATGGAACACTGAAGCTTTCTTT; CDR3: CASSLTGWNTEAFF
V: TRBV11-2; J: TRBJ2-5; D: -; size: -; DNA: TGTGCCAGCAGCCGACTAAGGGAGACCCAGTACTTC; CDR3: CASSRLRETQYF
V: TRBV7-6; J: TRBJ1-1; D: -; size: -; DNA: TGTGCCAGCAGCTCGGGGGGCCAGGGGATAAGATTGAACACTGAAGCTTTCTTT; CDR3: CASSSGGQGIRLNTEAFF
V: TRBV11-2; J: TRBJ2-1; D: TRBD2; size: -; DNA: TGTGCCAGCAGCTCGCCGGGACTAGGCTCCTACAATGAGCAGTTCTTC; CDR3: CASSSPGLGSYNEQFF
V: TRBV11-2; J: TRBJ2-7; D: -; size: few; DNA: TGTGCCAGCAGCCCGGAGCGGGTTCCCTCCTACGAGCAGTACTTC; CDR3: CASSPERVPSYEQYF
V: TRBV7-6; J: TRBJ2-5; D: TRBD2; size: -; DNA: TGTGCCAGCAGCTTAGCGCCCGGGAGGGCCTTCATTGTACAAGAGACCCAGTACTTC; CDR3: CASSLAPGRAFIVQETQYF
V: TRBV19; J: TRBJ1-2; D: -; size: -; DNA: TGTGCCAGTAGTATATCCAACAGAGGCGGGGGCTACACCTTC; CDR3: CASSISNRGGGYTF
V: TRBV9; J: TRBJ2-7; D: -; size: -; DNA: TGTGCCAGCAGCCCCGGGGGATTTCGGACCTACGAGCAGTACTTC; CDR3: CASSPGGFRTYEQYF
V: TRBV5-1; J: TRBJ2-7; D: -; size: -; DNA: TGCGCCAGCAGCCCCGGGCCCCGCTCCTACGAGCAGTACTTC; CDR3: CASSPGPRSYEQYF
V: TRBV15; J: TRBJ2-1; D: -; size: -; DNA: TGTGCCACCAGCAGAGGTGGGATATATTCCTACAATGAGCAGTTCTTC; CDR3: CATSRGGIYSYNEQFF
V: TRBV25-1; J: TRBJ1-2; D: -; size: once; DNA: TGTGCCAGCAGTGAATCCGTGACGGGGGACTATGGCTACACCTTC; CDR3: CASSESVTGDYGYTF
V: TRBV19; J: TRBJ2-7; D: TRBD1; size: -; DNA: TGTGCCAGTAGTGACAGGGGCCTACCATCTTACGAGCAGTACTTC; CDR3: CASSDRGLPSYEQYF
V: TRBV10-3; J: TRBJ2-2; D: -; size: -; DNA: TGTGCCATCAGGATCGACACGAACACCGGGGAGCTGTTTTTT; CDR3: CAIRIDTNTGELFF
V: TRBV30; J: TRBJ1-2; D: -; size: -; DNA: TGTGCCTGGAGTGTACGGCAGGGGCGCGAAGGCTACACCTTC; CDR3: CAWSVRQGREGYTF
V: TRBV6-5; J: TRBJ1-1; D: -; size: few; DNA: TGTGCCAGCAGCTCGGGACAAGTGAACACTGAAGCTTTCTTT; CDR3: CASSSGQVNTEAFF
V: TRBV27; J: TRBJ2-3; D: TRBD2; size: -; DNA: TGTGCCAGCAGCCCCTTAGCGGGAACCACAGATACGCAGTATTTT; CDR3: CASSPLAGTTDTQYF
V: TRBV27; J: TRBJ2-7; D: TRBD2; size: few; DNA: TGTGCCAGCAGCCGAATAGCGGGAGGGTCCCACGAGCAGTACTTC; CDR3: CASSRIAGGSHEQYF
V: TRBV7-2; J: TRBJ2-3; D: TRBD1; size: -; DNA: TGTGCCAGCAGCCGAGGGACAGGCACAGATACGCAGTATTTT; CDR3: CASSRGTGTDTQYF
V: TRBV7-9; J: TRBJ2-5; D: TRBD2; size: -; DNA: TGTGCCAGCAGCTTAGCCGGACTAGCGGGAGAGACCCAGTACTTC; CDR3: CASSLAGLAGETQYF
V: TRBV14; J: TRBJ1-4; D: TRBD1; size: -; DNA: TGTGCCAGCAGCCAAGATCGGGGCCAGGGGGCCCCGGAAAAACTGTTTTTT; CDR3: CASSQDRGQGAPEKLFF
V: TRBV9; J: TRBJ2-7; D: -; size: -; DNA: TGTGCCAGCAGCCCCGCGGATGAGGAGCAGTACTTC; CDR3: CASSPADEEQYF
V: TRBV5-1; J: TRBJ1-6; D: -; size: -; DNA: TGCGCCAGCAGCTTGTCCAGGGGTTCACCCCTCCACTTT; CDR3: CASSLSRGSPLHF
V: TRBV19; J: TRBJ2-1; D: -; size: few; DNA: TGTGCCAGTAGTTCCATAGCGCCCCCCTCCTACAATGAGCAGTTCTTC; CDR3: CASSSIAPPSYNEQFF
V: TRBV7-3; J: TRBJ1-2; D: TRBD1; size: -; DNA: TGTGCCAGCAGCTTAACCGGGACAGGGGGCGCTGGGGGCTACACCTTC; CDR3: CASSLTGTGGAGGYTF
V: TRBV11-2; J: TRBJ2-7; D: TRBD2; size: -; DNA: TGTGCCAGCGGGGGGGGAATTTACGAGCAGTACTTC; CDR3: CASGGGIYEQYF
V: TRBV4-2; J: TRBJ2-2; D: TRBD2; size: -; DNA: TGTGCCAGCAGCCAAGTAGGGTTAGGGGGTACGGCGGGAGGTACCGGGGAGCTGTTTTTT; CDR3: CASSQVGLGGTAGGTGELFF
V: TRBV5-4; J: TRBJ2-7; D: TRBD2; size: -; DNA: TGTGCCAGCAGCCTGACGGGCGGGGGGGTTGCCTACGAGCAGTACTTC; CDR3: CASSLTGGGVAYEQYF
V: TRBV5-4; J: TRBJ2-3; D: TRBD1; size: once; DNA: TGTGCCAGCAGCTTGCCGGGACAGGGTATCGGAGATACGCAGTATTTT; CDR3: CASSLPGQGIGDTQYF
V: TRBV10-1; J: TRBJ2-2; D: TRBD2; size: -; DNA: TGCGCCAGCAGTGAGTCCCCGGGAGCGGGGCAGAACACCGGGGAGCTGTTTTTT; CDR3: CASSESPGAGQNTGELFF
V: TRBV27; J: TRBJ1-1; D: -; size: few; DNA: TGTGCCAGCAGTCTTTCGGGGACGATCCCTGAAGCTTTCTTT; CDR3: CASSLSGTIPEAFF
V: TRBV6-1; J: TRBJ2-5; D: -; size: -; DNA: TGTGCCAGCAGTGAAGGTGCCAGAGGGCTGCAGTACTTC; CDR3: CASSEGARGLQYF
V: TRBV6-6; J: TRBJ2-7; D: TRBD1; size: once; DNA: TGTGCCAGCAGTTACCCTGGACAGGGTGGATACGAGCAGTACTTC; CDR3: CASSYPGQGGYEQYF
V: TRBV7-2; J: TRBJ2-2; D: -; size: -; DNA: TGTGCCAGCAGCTCCAACCCCGCCGGGGGCACCGGGGAGCTGTTTTTT; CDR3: CASSSNPAGGTGELFF
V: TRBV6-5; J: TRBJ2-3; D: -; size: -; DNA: TGTGCCAGCAGGGGAGCGTTCGGGACAGATACGCAGTATTTT; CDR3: CASRGAFGTDTQYF
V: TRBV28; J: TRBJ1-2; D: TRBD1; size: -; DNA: TGTGCCAGCAGTTCAAGGACAGGGGTATATGGCTACACCTTC; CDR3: CASSSRTGVYGYTF
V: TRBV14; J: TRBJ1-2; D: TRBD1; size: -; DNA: TGTGCCAGCAGCCGCGGACAGGGAAACCCGGGGAGCCATAGCTACACCTTC; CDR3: CASSRGQGNPGSHSYTF